This T cell receptor beta chain came from a study of T-cell memory formation after mild COVID-19. Study-level points and caveats: Pre-infection memory showed some responding clones, and this suggested that cross-reactive memory joined. Among clones contracting day 15 to 85, CD4/CD8 was balanced, whereas later expanders leaned CD4+.

MiXCR, applied by TCRdb to the 5' RACE reads, yields one record per CDR3 protein. The sample consists of about 360,000 distinct CDR3 sequences, around 13% of them appearing once. This clonotype has just a few counts. Its antigen remains unknown. Sequenced sample: PBMCs or a T cell subset sorted from them (not recorded which). The TCR was taken from a man aged 18 to 35 who had mild COVID-19 (a few samples of this study predate the infection). Cell type and time point are not known.

The CDR3 here is CASSVSSSSQETQYF. The CDR3 nucleotides read TGTGCCAGCAGCGTATCTTCTAGTTCCCAAGAGACCCAGTACTTC. This chain links TRBV9 with TRBJ2-5; D is uncertain. The germline CDR1 and CDR2 sequences are SGDLS and YYNGEE. The CDR3 extends over 15 amino acids. Trimming took off 1 base at V and 1 base at J, with 11 bases between the two ends.